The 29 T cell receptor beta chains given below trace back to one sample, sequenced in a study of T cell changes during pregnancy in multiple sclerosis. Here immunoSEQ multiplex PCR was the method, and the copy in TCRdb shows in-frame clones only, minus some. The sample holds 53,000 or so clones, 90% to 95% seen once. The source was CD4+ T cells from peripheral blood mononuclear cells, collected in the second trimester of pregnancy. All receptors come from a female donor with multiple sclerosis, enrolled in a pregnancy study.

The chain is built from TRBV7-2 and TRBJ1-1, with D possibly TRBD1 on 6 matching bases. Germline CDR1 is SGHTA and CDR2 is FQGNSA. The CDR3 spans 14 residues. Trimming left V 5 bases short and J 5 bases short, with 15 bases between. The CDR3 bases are TGTGCCAGCAGCCCACAGGGAAGGAGGACTGAAGCTTTCTTT. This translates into CASSPQGRRTEAFF.

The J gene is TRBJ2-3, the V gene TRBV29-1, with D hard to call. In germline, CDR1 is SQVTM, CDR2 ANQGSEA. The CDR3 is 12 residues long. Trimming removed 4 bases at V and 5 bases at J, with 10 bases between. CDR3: CSVAPSVDTQYF. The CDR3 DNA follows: TGCAGCGTTGCCCCGTCTGTAGATACGCAGTATTTT.

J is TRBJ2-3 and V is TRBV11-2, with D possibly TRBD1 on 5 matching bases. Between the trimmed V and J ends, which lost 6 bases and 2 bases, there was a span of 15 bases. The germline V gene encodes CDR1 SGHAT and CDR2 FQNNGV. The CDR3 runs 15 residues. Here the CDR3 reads CASSPDRSYTDTQYF. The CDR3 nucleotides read TGTGCCAGCAGTCCCGACAGATCATACACAGATACGCAGTATTTT.

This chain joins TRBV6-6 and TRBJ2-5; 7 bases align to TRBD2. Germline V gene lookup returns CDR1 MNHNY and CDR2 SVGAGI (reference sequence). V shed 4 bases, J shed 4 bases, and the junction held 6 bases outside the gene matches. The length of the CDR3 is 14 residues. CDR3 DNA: TGTGCCAGCAGTTCTTCCTCGGGGGGAGAGACCCAGTACTTC. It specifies CASSSSSGGETQYF.

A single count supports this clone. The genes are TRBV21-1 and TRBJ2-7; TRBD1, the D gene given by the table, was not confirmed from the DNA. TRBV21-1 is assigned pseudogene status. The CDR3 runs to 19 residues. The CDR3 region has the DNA TGTGCCAGCAGCAACCCCCATTGTGAGGGACAGGGGACCCCCTACGAGCAGTACTTC. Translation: CASSNPHCEGQGTPYEQYF.

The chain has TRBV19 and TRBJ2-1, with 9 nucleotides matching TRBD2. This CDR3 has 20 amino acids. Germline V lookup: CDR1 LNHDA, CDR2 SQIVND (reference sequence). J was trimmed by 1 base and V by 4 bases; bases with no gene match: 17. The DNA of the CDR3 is TGTGCCAGTAGTACAATCCCGGGACTAGCAACTAGTAGGTCCTACAATGAGCAGTTCTTC. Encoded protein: CASSTIPGLATSRSYNEQFF.

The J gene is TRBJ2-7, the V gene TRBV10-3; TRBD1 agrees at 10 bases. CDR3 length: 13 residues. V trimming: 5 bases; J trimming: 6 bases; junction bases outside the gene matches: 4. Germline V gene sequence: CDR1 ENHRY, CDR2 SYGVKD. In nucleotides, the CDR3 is TGTGCCATCAGTCGACAGGGGGCAAGCGAGCAGTACTTC. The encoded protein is CAISRQGASEQYF.

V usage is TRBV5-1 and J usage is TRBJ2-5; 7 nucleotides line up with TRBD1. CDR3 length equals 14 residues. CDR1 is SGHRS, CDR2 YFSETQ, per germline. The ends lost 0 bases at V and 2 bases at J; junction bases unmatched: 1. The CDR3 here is CASSLGDRQETQYF. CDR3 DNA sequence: TGCGCCAGCAGCTTGGGGGACAGACAAGAGACCCAGTACTTC.

CDR3 bases: TGTGCCAGCAGCTTAGGGCCAGGGCAGGGGGCAACCACTAACTATGGCTACACCTTC. It is translated as CASSLGPGQGATTNYGYTF. The chain recombines TRBV11-2 with TRBJ1-2; the match to TRBD1 covers 8 bases. The V and J ends lost 1 base and 0 bases, in that order; junction bases with no gene match: 13. This CDR3 is built from 19 residues. CDR1 SGHAT and CDR2 FQNNGV come from the germline V gene. Variable domain in full (rest from reference TRBV11-2 and TRBJ1-2): EAGVAQSPRYKIIEKRQSVAFWCNPISGHATLYWYQQILGQGPKLLIQFQNNGVVDDSQLPKDRFSAERLKGVDSTLKIQPAKLEDSAVYLCASSLGPGQGATTNYGYTFGSGTRLTVV.

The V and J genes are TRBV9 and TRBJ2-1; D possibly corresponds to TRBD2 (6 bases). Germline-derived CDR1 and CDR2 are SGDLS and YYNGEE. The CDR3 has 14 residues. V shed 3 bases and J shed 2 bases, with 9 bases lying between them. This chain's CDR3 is CASSGGDPYNEQFF. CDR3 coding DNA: TGTGCCAGCAGCGGGGGGGACCCCTACAATGAGCAGTTCTTC.

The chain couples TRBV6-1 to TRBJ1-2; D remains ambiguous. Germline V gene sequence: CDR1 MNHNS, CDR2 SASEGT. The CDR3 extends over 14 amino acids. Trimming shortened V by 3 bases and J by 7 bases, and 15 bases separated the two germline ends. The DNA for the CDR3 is TGTGCCAGCAGTGAGGGAGCAGACAAAAGTGGCTACACCTTC. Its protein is CASSEGADKSGYTF.

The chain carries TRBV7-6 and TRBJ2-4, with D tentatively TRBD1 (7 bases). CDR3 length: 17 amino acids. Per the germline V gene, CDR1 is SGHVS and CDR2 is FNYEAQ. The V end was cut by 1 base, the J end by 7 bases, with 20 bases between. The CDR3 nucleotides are TGTGCCAGCAGCTTAGTAAGGGGGAGGCAGGGGGAGAACATTCAGTACTTC. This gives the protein CASSLVRGRQGENIQYF.

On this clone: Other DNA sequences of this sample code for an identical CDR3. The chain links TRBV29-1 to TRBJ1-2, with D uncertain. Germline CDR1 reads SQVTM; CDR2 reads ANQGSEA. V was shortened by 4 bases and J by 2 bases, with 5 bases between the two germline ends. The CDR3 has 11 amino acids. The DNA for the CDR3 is TGCAGCGTTGGACAAAACTATGGCTACACCTTC. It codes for CSVGQNYGYTF.

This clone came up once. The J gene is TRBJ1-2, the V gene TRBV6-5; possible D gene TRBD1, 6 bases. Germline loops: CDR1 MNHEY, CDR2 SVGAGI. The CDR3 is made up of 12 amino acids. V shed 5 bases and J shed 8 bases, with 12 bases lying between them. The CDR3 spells CASSRRGHGYTF. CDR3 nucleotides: TGTGCCAGCAGTCGCCGGGGACACGGCTACACCTTC.

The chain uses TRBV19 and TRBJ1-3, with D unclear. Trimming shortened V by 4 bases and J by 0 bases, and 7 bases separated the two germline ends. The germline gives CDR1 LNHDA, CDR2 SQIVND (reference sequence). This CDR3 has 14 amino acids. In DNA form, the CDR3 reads TGTGCCAGTAGTAGGCCGGGCTCTGGAAACACCATATATTTT. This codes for CASSRPGSGNTIYF. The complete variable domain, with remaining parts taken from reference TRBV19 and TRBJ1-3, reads DGGITQSPKYLFRKEGQNVTLSCEQNLNHDAMYWYRQDPGQGLRLIYYSQIVNDFQKGDIAEGYSVSREKKESFPLTVTSAQKNPTAFYLCASSRPGSGNTIYFGEGSWLTVV.

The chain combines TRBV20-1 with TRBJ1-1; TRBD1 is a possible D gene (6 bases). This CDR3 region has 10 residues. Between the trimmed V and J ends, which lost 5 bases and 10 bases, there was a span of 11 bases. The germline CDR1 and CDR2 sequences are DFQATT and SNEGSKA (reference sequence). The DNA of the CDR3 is TGCAGTGCTCAGGGGTCTTTAGCTTTCTTT. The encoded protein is CSAQGSLAFF.

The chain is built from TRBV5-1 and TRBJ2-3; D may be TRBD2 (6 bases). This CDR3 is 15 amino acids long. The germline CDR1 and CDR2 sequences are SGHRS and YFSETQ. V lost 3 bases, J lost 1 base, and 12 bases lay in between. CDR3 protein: CASSWGQRGTDTQYF. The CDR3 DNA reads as TGCGCCAGCAGCTGGGGTCAGCGGGGCACAGATACGCAGTATTTT.

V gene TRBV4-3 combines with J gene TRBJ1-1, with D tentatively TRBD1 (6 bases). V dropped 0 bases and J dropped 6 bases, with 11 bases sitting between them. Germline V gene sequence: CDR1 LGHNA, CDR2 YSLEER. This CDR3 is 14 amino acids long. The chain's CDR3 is CASSQDRGAAEAFF. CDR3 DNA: TGCGCCAGCAGCCAAGATCGGGGGGCCGCTGAAGCTTTCTTT.

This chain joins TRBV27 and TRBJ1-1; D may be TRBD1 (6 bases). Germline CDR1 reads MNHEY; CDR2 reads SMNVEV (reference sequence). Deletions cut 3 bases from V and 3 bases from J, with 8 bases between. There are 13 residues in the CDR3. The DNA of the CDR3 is TGTGCCAGCAGTTTGACAGGAGACACTGAAGCTTTCTTT. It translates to CASSLTGDTEAFF.

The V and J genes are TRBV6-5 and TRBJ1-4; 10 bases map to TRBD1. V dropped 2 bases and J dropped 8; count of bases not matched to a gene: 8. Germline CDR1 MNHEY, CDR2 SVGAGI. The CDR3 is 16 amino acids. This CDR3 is CASSYLRGTGEEKLFF. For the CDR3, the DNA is TGTGCCAGCAGTTACCTCCGGGGGACAGGGGAGGAAAAACTGTTTTTT.

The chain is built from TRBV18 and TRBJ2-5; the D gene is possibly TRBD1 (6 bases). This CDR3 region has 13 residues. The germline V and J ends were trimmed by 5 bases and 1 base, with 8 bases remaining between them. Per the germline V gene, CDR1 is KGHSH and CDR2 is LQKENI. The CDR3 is CASSAGVQETQYF. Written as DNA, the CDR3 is TGTGCCAGCTCAGCAGGGGTCCAAGAGACCCAGTACTTC.

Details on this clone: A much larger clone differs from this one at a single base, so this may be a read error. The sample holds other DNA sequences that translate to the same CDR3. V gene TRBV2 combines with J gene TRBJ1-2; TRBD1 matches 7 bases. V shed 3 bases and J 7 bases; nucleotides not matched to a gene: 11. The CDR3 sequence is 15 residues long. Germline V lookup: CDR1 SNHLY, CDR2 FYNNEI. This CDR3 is CASSEARSGGSGYTF. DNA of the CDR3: TGTGCCAGCAGTGAGGCGCGGTCAGGGGGGAGTGGCTACACCTTC.

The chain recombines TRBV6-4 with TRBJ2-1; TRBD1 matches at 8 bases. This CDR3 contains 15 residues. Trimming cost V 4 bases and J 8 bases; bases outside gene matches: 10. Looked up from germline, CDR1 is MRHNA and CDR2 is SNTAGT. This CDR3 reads CASSATGDGGDEQFF. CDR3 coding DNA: TGTGCCAGCAGTGCGACAGGGGACGGGGGCGATGAGCAGTTCTTC.

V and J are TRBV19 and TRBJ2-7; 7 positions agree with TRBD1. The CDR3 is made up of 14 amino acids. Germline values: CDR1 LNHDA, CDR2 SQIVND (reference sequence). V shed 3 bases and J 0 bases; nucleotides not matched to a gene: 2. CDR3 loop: CASSMGQFSYEQYF. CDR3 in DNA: TGTGCCAGTAGTATGGGACAGTTCTCCTACGAGCAGTACTTC.

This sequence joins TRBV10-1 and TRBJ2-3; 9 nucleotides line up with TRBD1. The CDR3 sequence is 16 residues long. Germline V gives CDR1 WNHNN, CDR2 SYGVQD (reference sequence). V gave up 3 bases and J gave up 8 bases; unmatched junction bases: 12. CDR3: CASSEARDREGLTQYF. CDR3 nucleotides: TGCGCCAGCAGTGAAGCGCGGGACAGGGAGGGACTTACGCAGTATTTT.

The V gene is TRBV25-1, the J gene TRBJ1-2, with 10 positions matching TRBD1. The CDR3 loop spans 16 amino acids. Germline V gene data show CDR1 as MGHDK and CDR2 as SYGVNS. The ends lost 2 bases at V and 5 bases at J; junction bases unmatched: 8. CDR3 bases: TGTGCCAGCAGTGAAAACCGGGACAGGGGCTTGTATGGCTACACCTTC. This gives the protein CASSENRDRGLYGYTF.

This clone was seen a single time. CDR3 nucleotides: TGTGCCATCAGTTGGACAGGGAAGTCCTACAATGAGCAGTTCTTC. It is translated as CAISWTGKSYNEQFF. The chain couples TRBV10-3 to TRBJ2-1, with 8 bases identical to TRBD1. Germline V gives CDR1 ENHRY, CDR2 SYGVKD. CDR3 length: 15 amino acids. V shed 5 bases and J 1 base; nucleotides not matched to a gene: 4.

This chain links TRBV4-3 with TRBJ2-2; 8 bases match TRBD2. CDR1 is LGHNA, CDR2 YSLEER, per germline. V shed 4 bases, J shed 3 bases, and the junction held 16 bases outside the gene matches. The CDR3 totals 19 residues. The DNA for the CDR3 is TGCGCCAGCAGCCCCCGGGTCGCGGGGGGCCACTTAGACACCGGGGAGCTGTTTTTT. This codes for CASSPRVAGGHLDTGELFF.

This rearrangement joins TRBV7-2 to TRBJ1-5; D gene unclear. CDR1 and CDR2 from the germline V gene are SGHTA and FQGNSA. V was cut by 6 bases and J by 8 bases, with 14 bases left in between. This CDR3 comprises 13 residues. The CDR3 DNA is TGTGCCAGCAGTCGGGGAGGGTCAGAGCCCCAGCATTTT. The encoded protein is CASSRGGSEPQHF.